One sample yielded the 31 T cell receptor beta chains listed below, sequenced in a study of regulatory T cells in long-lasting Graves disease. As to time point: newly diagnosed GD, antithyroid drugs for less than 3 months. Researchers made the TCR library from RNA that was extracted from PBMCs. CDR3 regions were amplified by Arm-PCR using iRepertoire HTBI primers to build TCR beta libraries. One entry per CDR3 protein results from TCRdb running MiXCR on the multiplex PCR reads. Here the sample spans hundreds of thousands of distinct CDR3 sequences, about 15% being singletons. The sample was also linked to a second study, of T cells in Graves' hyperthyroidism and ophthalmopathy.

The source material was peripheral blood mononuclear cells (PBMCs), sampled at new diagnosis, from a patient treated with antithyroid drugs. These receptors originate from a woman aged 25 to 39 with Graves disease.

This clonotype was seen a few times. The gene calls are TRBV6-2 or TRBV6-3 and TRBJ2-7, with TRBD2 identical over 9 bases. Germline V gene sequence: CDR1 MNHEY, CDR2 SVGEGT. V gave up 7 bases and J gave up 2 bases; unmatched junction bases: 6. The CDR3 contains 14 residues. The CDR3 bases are TGTGCCAGCACAAAAAGCGGGAGGCCCTACGAGCAGTACTTC. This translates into CASTKSGRPYEQYF.

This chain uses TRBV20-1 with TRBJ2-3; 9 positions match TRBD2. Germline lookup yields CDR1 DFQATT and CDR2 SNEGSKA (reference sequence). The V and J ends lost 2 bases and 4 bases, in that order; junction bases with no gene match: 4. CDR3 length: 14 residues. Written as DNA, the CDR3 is TGCAGTGCTAGATTTGGGACTAGCCCAGATACGCAGTATTTT. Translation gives CSARFGTSPDTQYF.

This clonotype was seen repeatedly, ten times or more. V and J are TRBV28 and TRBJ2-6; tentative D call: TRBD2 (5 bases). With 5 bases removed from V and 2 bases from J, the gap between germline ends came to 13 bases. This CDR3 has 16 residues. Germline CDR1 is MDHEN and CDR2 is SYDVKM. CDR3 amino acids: CASSLSRGTGANVLTF. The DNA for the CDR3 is TGTGCCAGCAGTCTCTCTCGAGGGACTGGGGCCAACGTCCTGACTTTC.

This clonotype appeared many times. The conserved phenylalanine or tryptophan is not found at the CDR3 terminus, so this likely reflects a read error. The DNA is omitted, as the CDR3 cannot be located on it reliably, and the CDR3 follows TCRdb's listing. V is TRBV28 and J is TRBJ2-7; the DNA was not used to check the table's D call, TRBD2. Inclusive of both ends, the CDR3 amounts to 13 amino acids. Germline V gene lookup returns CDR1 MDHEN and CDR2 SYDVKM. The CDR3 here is CASRGRGWSQSLP.

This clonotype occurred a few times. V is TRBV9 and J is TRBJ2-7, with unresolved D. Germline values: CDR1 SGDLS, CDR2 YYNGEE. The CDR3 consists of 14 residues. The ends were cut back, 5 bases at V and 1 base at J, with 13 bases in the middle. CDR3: CASSQTGPSYEQYF. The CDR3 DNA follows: TGTGCCAGCAGTCAAACCGGACCTTCCTACGAGCAGTACTTC.

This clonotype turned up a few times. CDR3 nucleotide sequence: TGTGCCAGTAGTACATCAGGGGGGTTCCAAGCTTTCTTT. As protein: CASSTSGGFQAFF. V gene TRBV19 combines with J gene TRBJ1-1, with TRBD1 identical over 7 bases. Germline V gene lookup returns CDR1 LNHDA and CDR2 SQIVND (reference sequence). The CDR3 runs to 13 residues. The J segment lost 9 bases and the V segment lost 4 bases, leaving 8 bases of the junction unmatched.

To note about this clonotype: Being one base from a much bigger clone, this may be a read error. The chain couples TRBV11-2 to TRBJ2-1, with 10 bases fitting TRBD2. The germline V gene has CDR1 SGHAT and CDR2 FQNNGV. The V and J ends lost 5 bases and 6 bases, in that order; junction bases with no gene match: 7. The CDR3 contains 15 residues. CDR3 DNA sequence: TGTGCCAGCAGCCCCGGGACTAGCGCTTTCAATGAGCAGTTCTTC. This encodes CASSPGTSAFNEQFF.

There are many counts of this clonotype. CDR3 sequence: CASSELFSPTPLHHEQFF. CDR3 coding DNA: TGTGCCAGCAGTGAATTGTTTTCCCCGACTCCGCTTCACCATGAGCAGTTCTTC. V and J are TRBV6-1 and TRBJ2-1; D remains unclear. Looked up from germline, CDR1 is MNHNS and CDR2 is SASEGT. The CDR3 length is 18 residues. The ends were cut back, 2 bases at V and 8 bases at J, with 25 bases in the middle.

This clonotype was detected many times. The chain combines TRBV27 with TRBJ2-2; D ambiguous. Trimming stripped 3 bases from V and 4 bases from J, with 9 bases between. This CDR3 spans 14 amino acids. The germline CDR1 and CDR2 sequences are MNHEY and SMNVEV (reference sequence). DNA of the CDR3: TGTGCCAGCAGTTTCACTTATCCCACCGGGGAGCTGTTTTTT. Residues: CASSFTYPTGELFF.

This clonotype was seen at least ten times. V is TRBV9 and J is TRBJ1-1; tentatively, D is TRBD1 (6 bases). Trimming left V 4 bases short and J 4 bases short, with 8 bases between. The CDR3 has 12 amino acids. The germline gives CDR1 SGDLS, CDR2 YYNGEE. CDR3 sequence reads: CASSPRGTEAFF. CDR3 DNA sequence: TGTGCCAGCAGCCCCAGGGGCACTGAAGCTTTCTTT.

This chain's CDR3 is CASGRGGTTDTQYF. The CDR3 coding sequence is TGCGCCAGCGGGCGAGGGGGAACCACAGATACGCAGTATTTT. This chain uses TRBV5-1 with TRBJ2-3, with a weak D call TRBD1 (6 bases). This CDR3 is 14 amino acids long. Germline CDR1 SGHRS, CDR2 YFSETQ. The V end lost 7 bases, the J end lost 2 bases, and 14 bases lay between the germline ends.

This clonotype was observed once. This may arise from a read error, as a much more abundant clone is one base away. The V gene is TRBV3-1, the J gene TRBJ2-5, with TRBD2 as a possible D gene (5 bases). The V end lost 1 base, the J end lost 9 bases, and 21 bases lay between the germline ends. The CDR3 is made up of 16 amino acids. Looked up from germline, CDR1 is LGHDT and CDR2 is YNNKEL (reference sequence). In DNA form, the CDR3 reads TGTGCCAGCAGCCAAGGAGAGAGCGGCGGGTCCACGCCCCAGTACTTC. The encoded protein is CASSQGESGGSTPQYF.

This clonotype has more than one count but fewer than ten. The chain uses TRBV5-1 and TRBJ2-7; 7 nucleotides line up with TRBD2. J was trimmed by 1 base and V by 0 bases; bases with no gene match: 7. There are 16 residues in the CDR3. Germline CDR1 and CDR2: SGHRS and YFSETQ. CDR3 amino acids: CASSLGPTSESYEQYF. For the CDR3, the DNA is TGCGCCAGCAGCTTGGGGCCTACTAGCGAGTCCTACGAGCAGTACTTC.

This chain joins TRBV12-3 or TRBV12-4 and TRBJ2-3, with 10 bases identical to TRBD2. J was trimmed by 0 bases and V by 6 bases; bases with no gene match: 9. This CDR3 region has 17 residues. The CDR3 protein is CASSPVGTSESTDTQYF. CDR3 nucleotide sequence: TGTGCCAGCAGCCCCGTTGGGACTAGCGAGAGCACAGATACGCAGTATTTT.

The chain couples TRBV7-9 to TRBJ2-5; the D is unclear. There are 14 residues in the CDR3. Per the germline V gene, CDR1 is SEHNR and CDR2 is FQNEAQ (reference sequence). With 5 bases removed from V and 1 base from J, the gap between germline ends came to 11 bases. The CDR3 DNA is TGTGCCAGCAGCCCGTCCGTTGCCCAAGAGACCCAGTACTTC. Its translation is CASSPSVAQETQYF.

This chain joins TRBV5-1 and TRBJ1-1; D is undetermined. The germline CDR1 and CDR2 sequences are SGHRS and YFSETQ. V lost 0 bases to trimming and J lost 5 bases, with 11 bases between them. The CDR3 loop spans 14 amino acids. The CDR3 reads CASSLGPLGTEAFF. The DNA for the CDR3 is TGCGCCAGCAGCTTGGGCCCGCTTGGGACTGAAGCTTTCTTT.

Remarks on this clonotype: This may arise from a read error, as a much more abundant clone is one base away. The CDR3 DNA follows: TGCAGCGTTGAAAGGCCGGAGTTGGGTGGCTACACCTTC. As protein: CSVERPELGGYTF. This chain uses TRBV29-1 with TRBJ1-2; unclear D gene. The V gene lost 2 bases and the J gene lost 7 bases, with 14 bases spanning the gap. Looked up from germline, CDR1 is SQVTM and CDR2 is ANQGSEA. The CDR3 totals 13 residues.

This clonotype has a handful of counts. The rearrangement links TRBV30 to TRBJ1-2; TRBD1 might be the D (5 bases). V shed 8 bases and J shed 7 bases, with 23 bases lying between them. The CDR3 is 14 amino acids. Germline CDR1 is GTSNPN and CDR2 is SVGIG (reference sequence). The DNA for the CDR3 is TGTGCCGGACGGCGCTGGTTGGTTGGGGCTGGCTACACCTTC. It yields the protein CAGRRWLVGAGYTF.

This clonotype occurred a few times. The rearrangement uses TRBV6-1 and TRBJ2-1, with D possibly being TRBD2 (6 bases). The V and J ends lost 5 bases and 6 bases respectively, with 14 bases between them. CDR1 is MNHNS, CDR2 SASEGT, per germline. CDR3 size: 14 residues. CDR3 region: CASSPGRGTNEQFF. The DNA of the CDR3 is TGTGCCAGCAGTCCGGGACGGGGGACCAATGAGCAGTTCTTC.

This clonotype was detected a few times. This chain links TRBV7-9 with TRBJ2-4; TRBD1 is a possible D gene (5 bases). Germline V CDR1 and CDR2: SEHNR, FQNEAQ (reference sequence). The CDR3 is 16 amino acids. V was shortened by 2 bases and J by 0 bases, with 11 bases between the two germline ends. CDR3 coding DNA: TGTGCCAGCAGCTTACAGGGAAATATAGCCAAAAACATTCAGTACTTC. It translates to CASSLQGNIAKNIQYF.

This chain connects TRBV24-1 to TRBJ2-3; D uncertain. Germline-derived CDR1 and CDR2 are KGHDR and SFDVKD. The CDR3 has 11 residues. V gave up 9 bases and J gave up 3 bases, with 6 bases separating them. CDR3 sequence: CATALTDTQYF. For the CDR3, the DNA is TGTGCCACCGCCCTTACAGATACGCAGTATTTT.

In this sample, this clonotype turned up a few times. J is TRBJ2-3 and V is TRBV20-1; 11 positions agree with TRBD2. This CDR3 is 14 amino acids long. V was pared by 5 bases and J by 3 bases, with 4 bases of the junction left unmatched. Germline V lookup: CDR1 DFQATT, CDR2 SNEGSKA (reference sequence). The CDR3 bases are TGCAGTGCTGTGACTAGCGGGACAACAGATACGCAGTATTTT. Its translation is CSAVTSGTTDTQYF.

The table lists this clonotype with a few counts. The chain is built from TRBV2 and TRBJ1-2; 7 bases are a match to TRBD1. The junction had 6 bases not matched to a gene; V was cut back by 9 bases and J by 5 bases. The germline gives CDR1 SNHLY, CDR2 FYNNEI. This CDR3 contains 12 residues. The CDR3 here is CARDGQVYGYTF. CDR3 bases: TGTGCCAGAGACGGACAGGTTTATGGCTACACCTTC.

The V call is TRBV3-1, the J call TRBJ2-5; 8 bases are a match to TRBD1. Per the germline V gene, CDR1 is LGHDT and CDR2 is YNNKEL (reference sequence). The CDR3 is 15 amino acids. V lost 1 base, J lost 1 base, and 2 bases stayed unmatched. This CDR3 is CASSQGTGPQETQYF. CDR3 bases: TGTGCCAGCAGCCAAGGGACAGGGCCCCAAGAGACCCAGTACTTC.

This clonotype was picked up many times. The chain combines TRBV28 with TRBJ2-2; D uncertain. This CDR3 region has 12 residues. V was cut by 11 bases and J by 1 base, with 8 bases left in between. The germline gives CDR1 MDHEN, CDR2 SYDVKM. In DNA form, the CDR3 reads TGTGCCTCTTGGCGGAACACCGGGGAGCTGTTTTTT. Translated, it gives CASWRNTGELFF.

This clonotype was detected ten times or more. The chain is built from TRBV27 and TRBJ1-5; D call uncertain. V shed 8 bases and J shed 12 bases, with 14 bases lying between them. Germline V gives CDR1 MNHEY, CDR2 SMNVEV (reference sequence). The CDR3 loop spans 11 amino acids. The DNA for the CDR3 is TGTGCCAGCTCTTCAGGCGCCAACCAGCATTTT. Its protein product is CASSSGANQHF.

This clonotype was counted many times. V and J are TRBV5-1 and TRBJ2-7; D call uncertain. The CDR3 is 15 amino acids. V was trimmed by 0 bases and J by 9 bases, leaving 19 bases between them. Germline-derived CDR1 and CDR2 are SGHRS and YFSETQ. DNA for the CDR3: TGCGCCAGCAGCTTGGATTTAGGCCTCTCCTATGGGCAGTACTTC. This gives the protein CASSLDLGLSYGQYF.

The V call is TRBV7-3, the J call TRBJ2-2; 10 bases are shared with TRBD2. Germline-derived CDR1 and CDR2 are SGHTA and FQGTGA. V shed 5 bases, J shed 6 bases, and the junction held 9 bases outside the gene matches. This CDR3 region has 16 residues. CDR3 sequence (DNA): TGTGCCAGCAGCCCAGGGGCTAGCGGGAGAGCCGGGGAGCTGTTTTTT. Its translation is CASSPGASGRAGELFF.

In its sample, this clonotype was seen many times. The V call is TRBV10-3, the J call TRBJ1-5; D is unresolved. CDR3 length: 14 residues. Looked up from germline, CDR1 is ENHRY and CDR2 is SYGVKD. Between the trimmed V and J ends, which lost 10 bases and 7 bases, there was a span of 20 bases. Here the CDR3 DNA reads TGTGCCACCTCTGCGGTAGTTGCTCCCCAGCCCCAGCATTTT. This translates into CATSAVVAPQPQHF.

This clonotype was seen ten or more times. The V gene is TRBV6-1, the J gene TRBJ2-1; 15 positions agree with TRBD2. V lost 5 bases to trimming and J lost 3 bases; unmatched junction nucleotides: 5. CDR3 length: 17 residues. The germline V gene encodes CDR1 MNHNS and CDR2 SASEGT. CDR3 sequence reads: CASSTGLAGGIYNEQFF. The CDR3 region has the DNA TGTGCCAGCAGTACCGGACTAGCGGGAGGGATCTACAATGAGCAGTTCTTC.

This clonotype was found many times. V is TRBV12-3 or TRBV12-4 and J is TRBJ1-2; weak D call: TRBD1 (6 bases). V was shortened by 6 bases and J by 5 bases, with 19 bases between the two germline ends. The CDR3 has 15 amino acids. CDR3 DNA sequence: TGTGCCAGCAGCCTAGGACGGGACAATCGGTATGGCTACACCTTC. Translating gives CASSLGRDNRYGYTF.